One sample yielded the 5 T cell receptor beta chains listed below, sequenced in a study of glioma-infiltrating T cells after dendritic cell vaccination. Regarding time point: after dendritic cell vaccination, including at tumor progression/relapse. Measured with immunoSEQ multiplex PCR; TCRdb has only the in-frame clones, and not every one. The sample gives about 87,000 clones, around four fifths of which show up once; roughly 6.8% is in the top ten. Material: blood, obtained after dendritic cell vaccination. The source of these receptors is a human donor with glioblastoma.

The chain joins TRBV7-2 to TRBJ1-5; TRBD1 might be the D (5 bases). The CDR3 is 13 amino acids. The V end was cut by 3 bases, the J end by 6 bases, with 9 bases between. Germline lookup yields CDR1 SGHTA and CDR2 FQGNSA. The CDR3 sequence: CASSLQGSQPQHF. CDR3 nucleotide sequence: TGTGCCAGCAGCTTGCAGGGTAGTCAGCCCCAGCATTTT.

The chain joins TRBV5-1 to TRBJ2-5; TRBD1 is a possible D gene (6 bases). This CDR3 spans 14 amino acids. The germline CDR1 and CDR2 sequences are SGHRS and YFSETQ. Trimming removed 4 bases at V and 5 bases at J, with 15 bases between. CDR3 sequence (DNA): TGCGCCAGCAGCCCGGGACATTTGGGGGAGACCCAGTACTTC. Amino acid sequence: CASSPGHLGETQYF.

V gene TRBV30 combines with J gene TRBJ1-1; maybe TRBD1 (5 bases). Germline values: CDR1 GTSNPN, CDR2 SVGIG (reference sequence). V was trimmed by 0 bases and J by 4 bases, leaving 6 bases between them. The CDR3 length is 12 residues. The CDR3 DNA follows: TGTGCCTGGAGTGTGGGGGGCACTGAAGCTTTCTTT. Translating gives CAWSVGGTEAFF.

The chain has TRBV9 and TRBJ2-1; TRBD2 matches at 13 bases. Germline-derived CDR1 and CDR2 are SGDLS and YYNGEE. CDR3 size: 17 residues. The ends lost 0 bases at V and 8 bases at J; junction bases unmatched: 8. CDR3 protein: CASSVELGLAGDHEQFF. CDR3 coding DNA: TGTGCCAGCAGCGTAGAGCTCGGACTAGCGGGGGACCATGAGCAGTTCTTC.

The V and J genes are TRBV19 and TRBJ1-2, with TRBD1 as a possible D gene (6 bases). The germline V gene has CDR1 LNHDA and CDR2 SQIVND (reference sequence). The CDR3 loop spans 17 amino acids. Trimming cost V 2 bases and J 2 bases, with 18 bases left between them. CDR3 sequence: CASSIWSGAGANYGYTF. CDR3 in DNA: TGTGCCAGTAGTATATGGAGTGGGGCAGGGGCAAACTATGGCTACACCTTC.